Detailed here is one T cell receptor (beta chain). Its antigen remains unidentified. Method: immunoSEQ multiplex PCR; TCRdb's copy keeps in-frame clones and lacks some. The data show thousands of clones, 65% to 85% seen once. The record originates from a study of blood T cell dynamics during melanoma immunotherapy. Study-level points and caveats: It remained unknown if the driving T cell clones were melanoma-specific.

Germline V gene data show CDR1 as SGHAT and CDR2 as FQDESV (reference sequence). The CDR3 contains 16 residues. With 5 bases clipped from V and 6 bases from J, the junction kept 9 bases outside the gene matches. The time point denotes: week 3, after first cycle of checkpoint inhibitor. Sampling occurred pretreatment (T0) and at week 3 (W3), after cycle one of checkpoint blockade. Apart from a couple of fast progressors, RECIST 1.1 response was judged 12 weeks post-infusion. The chain couples TRBV11-1 to TRBJ1-5, with 11 bases aligning to TRBD1. The source is a human donor with melanoma. The sample in question was blood, obtained from a patient treated with checkpoint blockade. DNA of the CDR3: TGTGCCAGCAGCGACGGACAGGGGGCAGGCGGTCAGCCCCAGCATTTT. As protein: CASSDGQGAGGQPQHF.